Listed here is a single T cell receptor beta chain. Only in-frame clones appear in the TCRdb table, and some are missing; sequencing was by immunoSEQ multiplex PCR. The sample lists tens of thousands of clones; about 93% were seen once. Trimming stripped 3 bases from V and 0 bases from J, with 15 bases between. This CDR3 region has 16 residues. Germline CDR1 is SGHTA and CDR2 is FQGNSA. The sample originates from a study of OX40 agonist ivuxolimab in advanced cancers. Across the whole study: Patients receiving dose escalation had hepatocellular carcinoma, melanoma, renal cell or head and neck cancer.

The chain combines TRBV7-2 with TRBJ2-7; tentatively, D is TRBD2 (5 bases). The TCR originated in an adult with an advanced solid tumor such as melanoma, head and neck, liver or kidney cancer. This specimen was CD4+ or CD8+ T cells sorted from blood, taken in a trial of the OX40 agonist ivuxolimab. The CDR3 DNA sequence: TGTGCCAGCAGCTTCGAGGGCTGGCAGAGCTCCTACGAGCAGTACTTC. Translation gives CASSFEGWQSSYEQYF.